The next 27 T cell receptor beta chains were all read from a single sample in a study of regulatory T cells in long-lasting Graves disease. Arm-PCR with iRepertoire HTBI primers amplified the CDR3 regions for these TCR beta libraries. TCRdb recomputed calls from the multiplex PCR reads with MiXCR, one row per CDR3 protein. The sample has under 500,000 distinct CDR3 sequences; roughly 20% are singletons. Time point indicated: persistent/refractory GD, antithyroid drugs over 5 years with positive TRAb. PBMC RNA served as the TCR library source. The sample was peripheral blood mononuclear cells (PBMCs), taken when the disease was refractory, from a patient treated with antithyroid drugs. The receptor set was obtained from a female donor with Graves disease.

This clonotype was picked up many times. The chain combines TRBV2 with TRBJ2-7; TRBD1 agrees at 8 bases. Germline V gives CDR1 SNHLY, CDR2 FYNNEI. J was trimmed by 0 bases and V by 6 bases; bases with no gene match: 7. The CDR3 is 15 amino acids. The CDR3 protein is CASSRDRGYSYEQYF. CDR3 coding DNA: TGTGCCAGCAGCCGAGACAGGGGATACTCCTACGAGCAGTACTTC.

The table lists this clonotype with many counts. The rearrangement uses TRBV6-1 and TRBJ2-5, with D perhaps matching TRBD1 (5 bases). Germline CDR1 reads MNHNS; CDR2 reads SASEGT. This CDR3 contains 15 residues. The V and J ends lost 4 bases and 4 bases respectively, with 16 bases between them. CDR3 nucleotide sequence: TGTGCCAGCAGTGTAGAGAAGGGGTGGGGAGAGACCCAGTACTTC. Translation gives CASSVEKGWGETQYF.

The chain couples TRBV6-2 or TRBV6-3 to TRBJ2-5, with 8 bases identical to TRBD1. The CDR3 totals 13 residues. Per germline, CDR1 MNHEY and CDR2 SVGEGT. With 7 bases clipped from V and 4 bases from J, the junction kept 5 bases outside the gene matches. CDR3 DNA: TGTGCCAGCAAAGGACAGGGCGGAGAGACCCAGTACTTC. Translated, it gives CASKGQGGETQYF.

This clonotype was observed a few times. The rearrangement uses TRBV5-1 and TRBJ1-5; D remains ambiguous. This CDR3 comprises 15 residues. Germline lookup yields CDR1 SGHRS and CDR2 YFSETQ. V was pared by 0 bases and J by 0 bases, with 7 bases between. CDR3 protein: CASSLGVDSNQPQHF. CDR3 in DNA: TGCGCCAGCAGCTTGGGTGTGGATAGCAATCAGCCCCAGCATTTT.

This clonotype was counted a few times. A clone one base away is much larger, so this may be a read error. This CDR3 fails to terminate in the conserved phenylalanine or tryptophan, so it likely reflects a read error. CDR3 bases: TGTGCCAGCAGCCATGTCCCCGGGACAGGGAGGTCAGAGACCCAGTACCTC. Protein product: CASSHVPGTGRSETQYL. The genes are TRBV12-3 or TRBV12-4 and TRBJ2-5; 9 bases agree with TRBD1. The J segment lost 4 bases and the V segment lost 6 bases, leaving 15 bases of the junction unmatched. The length of the CDR3 is 17 residues.

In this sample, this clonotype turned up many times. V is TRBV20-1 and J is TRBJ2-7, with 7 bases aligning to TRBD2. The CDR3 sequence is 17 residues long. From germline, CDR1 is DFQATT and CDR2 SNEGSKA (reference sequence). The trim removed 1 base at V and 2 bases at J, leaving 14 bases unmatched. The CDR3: CSARGIGRERVTYEQYF. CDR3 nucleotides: TGCAGTGCTAGAGGGATTGGGCGGGAGCGCGTGACCTACGAGCAGTACTTC.

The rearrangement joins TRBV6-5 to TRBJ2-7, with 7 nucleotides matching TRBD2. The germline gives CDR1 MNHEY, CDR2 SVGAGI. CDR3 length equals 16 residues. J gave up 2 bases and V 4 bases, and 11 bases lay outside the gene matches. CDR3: CASSWTLARPTYEQYF. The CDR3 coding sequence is TGTGCCAGCAGTTGGACACTAGCGCGACCAACCTACGAGCAGTACTTC.

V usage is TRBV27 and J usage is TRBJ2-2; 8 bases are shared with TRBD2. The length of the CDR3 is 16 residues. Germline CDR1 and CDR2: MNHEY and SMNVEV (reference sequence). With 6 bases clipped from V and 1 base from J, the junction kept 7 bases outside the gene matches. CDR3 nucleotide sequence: TGTGCCAGCAGGCCCCTAGCGGGTGGGAACACCGGGGAGCTGTTTTTT. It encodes CASRPLAGGNTGELFF.

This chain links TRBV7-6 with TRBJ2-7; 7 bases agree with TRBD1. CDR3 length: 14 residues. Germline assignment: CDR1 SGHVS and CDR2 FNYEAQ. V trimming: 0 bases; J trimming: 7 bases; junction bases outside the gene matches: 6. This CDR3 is CASSLAPPGGEQYF. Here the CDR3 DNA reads TGTGCCAGCAGCTTAGCCCCCCCAGGGGGAGAGCAGTACTTC.

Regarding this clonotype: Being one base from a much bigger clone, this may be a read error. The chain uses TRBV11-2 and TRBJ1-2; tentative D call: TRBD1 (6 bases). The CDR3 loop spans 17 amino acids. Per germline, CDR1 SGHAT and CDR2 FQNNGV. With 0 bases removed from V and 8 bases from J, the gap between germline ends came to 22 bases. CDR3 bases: TGTGCCAGCAGCTTAGATCGACGGGGGGCGCGCCTTAGAGGCTACACCTTC. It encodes CASSLDRRGARLRGYTF.

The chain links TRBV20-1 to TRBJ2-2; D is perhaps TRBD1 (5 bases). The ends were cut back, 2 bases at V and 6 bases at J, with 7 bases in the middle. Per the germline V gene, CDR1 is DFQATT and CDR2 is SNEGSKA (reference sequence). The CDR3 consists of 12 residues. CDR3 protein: CSARRGPGELFF. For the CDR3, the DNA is TGCAGTGCTAGAAGGGGTCCCGGGGAGCTGTTTTTT.

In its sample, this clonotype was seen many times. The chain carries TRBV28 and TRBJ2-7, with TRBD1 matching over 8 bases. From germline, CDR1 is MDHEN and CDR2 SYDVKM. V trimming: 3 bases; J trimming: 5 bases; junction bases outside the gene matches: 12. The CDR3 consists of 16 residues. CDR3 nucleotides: TGTGCCAGCAGTTTCAACCTCCGGGACAGGACCCACGAGCAGTACTTC. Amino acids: CASSFNLRDRTHEQYF.

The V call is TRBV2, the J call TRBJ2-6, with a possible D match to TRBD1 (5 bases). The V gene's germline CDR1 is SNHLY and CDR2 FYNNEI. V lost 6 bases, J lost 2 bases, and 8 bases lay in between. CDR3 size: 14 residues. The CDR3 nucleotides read TGTGCCAGCAGAGGGGTGGCTGGGGCCAACGTCCTGACTTTC. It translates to CASRGVAGANVLTF.

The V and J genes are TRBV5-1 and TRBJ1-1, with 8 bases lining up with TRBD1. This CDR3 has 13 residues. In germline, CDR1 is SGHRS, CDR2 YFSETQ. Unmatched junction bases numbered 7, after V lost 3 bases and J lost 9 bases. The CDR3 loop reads CASSSGQGTKAFF. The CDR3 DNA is TGCGCCAGCAGCTCCGGACAGGGAACCAAAGCTTTCTTT.

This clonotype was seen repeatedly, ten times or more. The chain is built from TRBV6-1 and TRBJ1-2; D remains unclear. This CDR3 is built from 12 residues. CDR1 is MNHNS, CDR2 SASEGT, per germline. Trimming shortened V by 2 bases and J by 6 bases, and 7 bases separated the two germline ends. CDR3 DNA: TGTGCCAGCAGTGAACTGGGAAATGGCTACACCTTC. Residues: CASSELGNGYTF.

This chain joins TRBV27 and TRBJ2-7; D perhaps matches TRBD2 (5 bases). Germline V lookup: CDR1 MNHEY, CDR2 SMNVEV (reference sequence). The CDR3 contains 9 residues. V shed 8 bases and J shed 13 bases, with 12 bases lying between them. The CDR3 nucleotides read TGTGCCAGCCCCCCCGGGGTTTACTTC. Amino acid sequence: CASPPGVYF.

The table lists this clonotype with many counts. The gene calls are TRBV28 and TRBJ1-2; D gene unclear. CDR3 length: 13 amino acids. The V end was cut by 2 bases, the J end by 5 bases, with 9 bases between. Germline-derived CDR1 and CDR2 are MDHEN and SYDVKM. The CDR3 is CASSLTDFYGYTF. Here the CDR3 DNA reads TGTGCCAGCAGTTTAACAGACTTTTATGGCTACACCTTC.

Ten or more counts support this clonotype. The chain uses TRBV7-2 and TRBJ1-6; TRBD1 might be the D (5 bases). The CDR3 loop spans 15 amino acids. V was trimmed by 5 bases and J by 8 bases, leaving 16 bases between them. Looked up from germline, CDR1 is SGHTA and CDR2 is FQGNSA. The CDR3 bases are TGTGCCAGCAGCCGGACGGGGACCGATTATTCACCCCTCCACTTT. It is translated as CASSRTGTDYSPLHF.

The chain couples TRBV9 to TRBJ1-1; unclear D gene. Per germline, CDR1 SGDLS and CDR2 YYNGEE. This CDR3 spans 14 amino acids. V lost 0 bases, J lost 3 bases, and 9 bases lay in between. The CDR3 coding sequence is TGTGCCAGCAGCGTAGTAGAGTGGGACACTGAAGCTTTCTTT. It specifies CASSVVEWDTEAFF.

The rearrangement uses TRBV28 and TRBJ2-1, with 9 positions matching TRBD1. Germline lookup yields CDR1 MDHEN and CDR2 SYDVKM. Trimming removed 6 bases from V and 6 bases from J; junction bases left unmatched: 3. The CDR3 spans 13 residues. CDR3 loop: CASRWTGVNEQFF. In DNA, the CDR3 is TGTGCCAGCAGATGGACAGGGGTCAATGAGCAGTTCTTC.

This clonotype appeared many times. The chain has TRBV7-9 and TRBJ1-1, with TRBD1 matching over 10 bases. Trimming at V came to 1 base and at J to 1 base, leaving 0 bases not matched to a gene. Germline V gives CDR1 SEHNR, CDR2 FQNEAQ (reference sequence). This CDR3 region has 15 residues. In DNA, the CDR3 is TGTGCCAGCAGCTTAGGACAGGGGGCGAACACTGAAGCTTTCTTT. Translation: CASSLGQGANTEAFF.

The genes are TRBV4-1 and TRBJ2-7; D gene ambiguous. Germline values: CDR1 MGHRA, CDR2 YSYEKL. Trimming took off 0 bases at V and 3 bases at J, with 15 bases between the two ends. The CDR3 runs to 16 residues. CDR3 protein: CASSQDTFGASYEQYF. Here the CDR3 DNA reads TGCGCCAGCAGCCAAGATACGTTCGGAGCCAGCTACGAGCAGTACTTC.

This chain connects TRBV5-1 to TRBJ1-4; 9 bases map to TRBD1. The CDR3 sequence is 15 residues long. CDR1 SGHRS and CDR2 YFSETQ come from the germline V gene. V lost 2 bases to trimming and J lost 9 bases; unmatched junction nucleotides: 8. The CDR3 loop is CASSFRTGEYQKLFF. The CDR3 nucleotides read TGCGCCAGCAGCTTCAGGACAGGGGAATATCAAAAACTGTTTTTT. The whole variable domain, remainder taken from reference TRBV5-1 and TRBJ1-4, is KAGVTQTPRYLIKTRGQQVTLSCSPISGHRSVSWYQQTPGQGLQFLFEYFSETQRNKGNFPGRFSGRQFSNSRSEMNVSTLELGDSALYLCASSFRTGEYQKLFFGSGTQLSVL.

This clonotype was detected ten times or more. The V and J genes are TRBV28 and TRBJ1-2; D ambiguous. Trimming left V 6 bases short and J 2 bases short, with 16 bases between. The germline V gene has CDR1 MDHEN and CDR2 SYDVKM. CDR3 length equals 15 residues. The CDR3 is CASSTRFLLNYGYTF. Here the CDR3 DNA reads TGTGCCAGCAGCACTCGGTTCCTTCTCAACTATGGCTACACCTTC.

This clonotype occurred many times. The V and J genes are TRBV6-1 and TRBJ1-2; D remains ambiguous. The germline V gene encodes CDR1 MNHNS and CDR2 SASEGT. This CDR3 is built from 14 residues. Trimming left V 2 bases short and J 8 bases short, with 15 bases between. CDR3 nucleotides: TGTGCCAGCAGTGAACCCCCATCAACCCGGGGCTACACCTTC. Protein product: CASSEPPSTRGYTF.

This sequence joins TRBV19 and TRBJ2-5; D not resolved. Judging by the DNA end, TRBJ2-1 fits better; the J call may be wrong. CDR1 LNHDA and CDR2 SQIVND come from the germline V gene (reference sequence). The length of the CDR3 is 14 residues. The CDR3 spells CASSPTSPRNEQFF. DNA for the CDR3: TGTGCCAGTAGCCCCACCTCGCCTCGGAATGAGCAGTTCTTC.

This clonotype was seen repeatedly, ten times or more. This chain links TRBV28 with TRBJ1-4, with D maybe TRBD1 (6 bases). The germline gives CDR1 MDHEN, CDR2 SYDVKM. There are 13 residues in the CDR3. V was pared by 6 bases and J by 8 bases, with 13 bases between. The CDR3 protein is CASRYRVREKLFF. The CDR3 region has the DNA TGTGCCAGCAGGTACAGGGTTCGAGAAAAACTGTTTTTT.